The rows below give T cell receptor beta chains drawn from one sample of a study of shared clonotypes between healthy human individuals. Method: immunoSEQ multiplex PCR; TCRdb's copy keeps in-frame clones and lacks some. Seen here are around 450,000 clones, roughly 80% observed once, and the top ten hold less than 15%. The sequenced sample consisted of PBMCs. The receptors shown here come from a middle-aged woman in good health. Some clones in this sample may be carry-over from other donors' samples. Each CDR3 is given with its conserved first and last residue. D genes are given only for firm matches.

v_call: TRBV11-2
d_call: TRBD2
j_call: TRBJ2-5
cdr3_length: 13
cdr3_aa: CASSLAGGETQYF

v_call: TRBV5-8
d_call: -
j_call: TRBJ2-5
cdr3_length: 13
cdr3_aa: CASSLPLGETQYF

v_call: TRBV29-1
d_call: -
j_call: TRBJ2-1
cdr3_length: 14
cdr3_aa: CSVEVAAVYNEQFF

v_call: TRBV11-3
d_call: -
j_call: TRBJ2-3
cdr3_length: 14
cdr3_aa: CASSLDSSTDTQYF

v_call: TRBV30
d_call: -
j_call: TRBJ2-2
cdr3_length: 13
cdr3_aa: CAWSRGSSGELFF

v_call: TRBV5-4
d_call: TRBD2
j_call: TRBJ2-5
cdr3_length: 15
cdr3_aa: CASSSSGGQKETQYF

v_call: TRBV7-9
d_call: -
j_call: TRBJ2-7
cdr3_length: 11
cdr3_aa: CASSSLLEQYF

v_call: TRBV30
d_call: -
j_call: TRBJ2-1
cdr3_length: 14
cdr3_aa: CAWSVRRELNEQFF

v_call: TRBV19
d_call: TRBD2
j_call: TRBJ2-1
cdr3_length: 15
cdr3_aa: CASSIGLAGNNEQFF

v_call: TRBV6-1
d_call: -
j_call: TRBJ2-7
cdr3_length: 12
cdr3_aa: CASSSDYYEQYF

v_call: TRBV7-9
d_call: -
j_call: TRBJ1-1
cdr3_length: 13
cdr3_aa: CASSLEGNTEAFF

v_call: TRBV7-2
d_call: -
j_call: TRBJ1-2
cdr3_length: 14
cdr3_aa: CASSLASGDYGYTF

v_call: TRBV9
d_call: TRBD1
j_call: TRBJ1-2
cdr3_length: 13
cdr3_aa: CASSGGTGVSYTF

v_call: TRBV28
d_call: TRBD1
j_call: TRBJ1-4
cdr3_length: 15
cdr3_aa: CASRAGGPTNEKLFF

v_call: TRBV19
d_call: -
j_call: TRBJ2-6
cdr3_length: 16
cdr3_aa: CASSISRGAGANVLTF

v_call: TRBV4-2
d_call: -
j_call: TRBJ1-4
cdr3_length: 17
cdr3_aa: CASSQGGHLRANEKLFF

v_call: TRBV19
d_call: TRBD2
j_call: TRBJ2-1
cdr3_length: 15
cdr3_aa: CASSKREISYNEQFF

v_call: TRBV9
d_call: -
j_call: TRBJ2-4
cdr3_length: 14
cdr3_aa: CASSVGGAKNIQYF

v_call: TRBV9
d_call: -
j_call: TRBJ1-3
cdr3_length: 12
cdr3_aa: CASSDSGNTIYF